Reported below is one TCR beta chain. V was clipped by 7 bases and J by 4 bases, with 14 bases between them. This CDR3 region has 13 residues. CDR1 is SGHRS, CDR2 YFSETQ, per germline. This sample is drawn from a study of blood T cell repertoires in COVID-19. How the authors handled the data: From reference gene primer amplification, estimates of nucleated cell counts were derived. Repertoires were generated with immunoSEQ multiplex PCR, while TCRdb's copy carries only in-frame clones and drops some. That table is the source of V, J and clone size, and D and trimming were worked out from the DNA. The sample consists of 120,000 to 150,000 clones, around four fifths of them appearing once.

The clonotype originates from a woman in her forties with active or convalescent COVID-19. Material: peripheral blood. The J gene is TRBJ1-2, the V gene TRBV5-1, with D possibly matching TRBD1 (6 bases). The CDR3, as DNA: TGCGCCAGCGGGCAGGGGTCCCCCTATGGCTACACCTTC. Its translation is CASGQGSPYGYTF.